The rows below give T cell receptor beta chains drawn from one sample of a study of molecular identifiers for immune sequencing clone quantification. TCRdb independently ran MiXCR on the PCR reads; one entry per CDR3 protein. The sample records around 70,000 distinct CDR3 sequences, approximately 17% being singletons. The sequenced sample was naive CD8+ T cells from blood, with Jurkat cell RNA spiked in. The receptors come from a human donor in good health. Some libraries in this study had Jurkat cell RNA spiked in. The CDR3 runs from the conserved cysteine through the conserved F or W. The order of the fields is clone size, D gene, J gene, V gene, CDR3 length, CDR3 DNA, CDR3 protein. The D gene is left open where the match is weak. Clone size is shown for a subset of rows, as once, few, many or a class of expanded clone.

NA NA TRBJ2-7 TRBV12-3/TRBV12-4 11 TGTGCCAGCAGATCCAACTACGAGCAGTACTTC CASRSNYEQYF
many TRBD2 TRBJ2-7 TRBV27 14 TGTGCCAGCCGAAGCGGGAGGGAACTCAACGAGCAGTACTTC CASRSGRELNEQYF
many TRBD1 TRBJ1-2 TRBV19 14 TGTGCCAGTAGTTCCTCCGGGACAGGGTATGGCTACACCTTC CASSSSGTGYGYTF
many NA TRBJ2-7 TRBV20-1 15 TGCAGTGCTAGAGGGACGGAGCTGAAACCGTACAAGCAGTACTTC CSARGTELKPYKQYF
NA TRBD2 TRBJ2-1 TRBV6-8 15 TGTGCCAGCAGATTAGGGACTAGCGGATACAATGAGCAGTTCTTC CASRLGTSGYNEQFF
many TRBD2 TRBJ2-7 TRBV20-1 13 TGCAGTGCTACTAGCGGGACCTTCTACGAGCAGTACTTC CSATSGTFYEQYF
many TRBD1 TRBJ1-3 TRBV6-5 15 TGTGCCAGCAGTCGTACAGGGGTATCTGGAAACACCATATATTTT CASSRTGVSGNTIYF
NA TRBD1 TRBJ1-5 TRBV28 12 TGTGCCAGCAACAGGGGGGGTCAGCCCCAGCATTTT CASNRGGQPQHF
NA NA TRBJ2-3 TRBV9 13 TGTGCCAGCAGCGACCGAGTGGTAGATACGCAGTATTTT CASSDRVVDTQYF
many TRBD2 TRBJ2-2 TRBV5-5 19 TGTGCCAGCAGCTTGGGGCAGTGGCGAGCGGGGGGGATCACCGGGGAGCTGTTTTTT CASSLGQWRAGGITGELFF
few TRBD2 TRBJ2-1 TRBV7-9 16 TGTGCCAGCAGCCCCCGGACTAGCGGGTTACACAATGAGCAGTTCTTC CASSPRTSGLHNEQFF
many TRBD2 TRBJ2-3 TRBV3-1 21 TGTGCCAGCAGCCAACGACTAGCGGTGGGTTTGGCGGTTTCGGGCACAGATACGCAGTATTTT CASSQRLAVGLAVSGTDTQYF
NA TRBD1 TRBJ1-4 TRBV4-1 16 TGCGCCAGCAGCCAAGCTCGGGGACAGTCTAATGAAAAACTGTTTTTT CASSQARGQSNEKLFF
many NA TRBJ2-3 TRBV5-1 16 TGCGCCAGCAGCCTGGAGTATGTGGGGGGCACAGATACGCAGTATTTT CASSLEYVGGTDTQYF
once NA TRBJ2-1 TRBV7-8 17 TGTGCCAGCAGCTTAGCGGCGGTAGTGTTTTCCTACAATGAGCAGTTCTTC CASSLAAVVFSYNEQFF
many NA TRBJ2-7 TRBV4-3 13 TGCGCCAGCAGCCAAGACTTAAGGGCCGAGCAGTACTTC CASSQDLRAEQYF
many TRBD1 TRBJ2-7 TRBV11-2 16 TGTGCCAGCAGCTTAGGGAAACAGGGGGCCACCTACGAGCAGTACTTC CASSLGKQGATYEQYF
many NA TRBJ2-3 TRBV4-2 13 TGTGCCAGCAGCCAAGGGGACACAGATACGCAGTATTTT CASSQGDTDTQYF
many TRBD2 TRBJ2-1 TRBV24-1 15 TGTGCCACCAGTGATTTGTTCACTAGCGGGAATGAGCAGTTCTTC CATSDLFTSGNEQFF
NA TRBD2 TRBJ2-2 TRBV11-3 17 TGTGCCAGCAGCTTAGTAGGACTAGTCTTAAACACCGGGGAGCTGTTTTTT CASSLVGLVLNTGELFF
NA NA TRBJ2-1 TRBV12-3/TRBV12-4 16 TGTGCCAGCAGTTTACTGTCCGCGGGCCCGTACAATGAGCAGTTCTTC CASSLLSAGPYNEQFF
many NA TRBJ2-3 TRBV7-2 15 TGTGCCAGCAGCTCTGGGGCAACTAGCACAGATACGCAGTATTTT CASSSGATSTDTQYF
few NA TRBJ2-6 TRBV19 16 TGTGCCAGTAGTAACAGGCCGCTCGGGTGGGCCAACGCCCTGACTTTC CASSNRPLGWANALTF
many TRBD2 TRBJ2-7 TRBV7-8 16 TGTGCCAGCAGCTCCGAAGCGGGGGCGAGGGAGTCCGAGCAGTACTTC CASSSEAGARESEQYF
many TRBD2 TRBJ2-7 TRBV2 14 TGTGCCAGCAGTTTAGCGGGACCCTCCTACGAGCAGTACTTC CASSLAGPSYEQYF
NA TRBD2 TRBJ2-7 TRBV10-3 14 TGTGCCAGGCGGGGGGGTGTTCCCTCCCACGAGCAGTACTTC CARRGGVPSHEQYF
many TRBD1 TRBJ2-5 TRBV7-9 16 TGTGCCAGCAGCGTCACAGGGGGACAGCATAAAGAGACCCAGTACTTC CASSVTGGQHKETQYF
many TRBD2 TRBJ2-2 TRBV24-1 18 TGTGCCACCAGTGACACGACTAGCGGGAGACCTAACACCGGGGAGCTGTTTTTT CATSDTTSGRPNTGELFF
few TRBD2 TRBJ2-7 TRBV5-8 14 TGTGCCAGCAGGCCCTTAAGCGGGACCGACGAGCGGTACTTC CASRPLSGTDERYF
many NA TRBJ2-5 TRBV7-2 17 TGTGCCAGCATCATGATGGGACCATCCGAGGGGCAAGAGACCCAGTACTTC CASIMMGPSEGQETQYF
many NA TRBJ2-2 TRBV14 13 TGTGCCAGCAGCCCCTACCCGACCGGGGAGCTGTTTTTT CASSPYPTGELFF
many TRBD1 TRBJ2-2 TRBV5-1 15 TGCGCCAGCAGCCAGACAGGGGGCGGTCCCGGGGAGCTGTTTTTT CASSQTGGGPGELFF
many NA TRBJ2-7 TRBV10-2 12 TGCGCCAGCAGTGAGCGGGACTACGAGCAGTACTTC CASSERDYEQYF
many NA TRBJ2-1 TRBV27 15 TGTGCCAGCAGCCTTAGCACAGGGTACTACAATGAGCAGTTCTTC CASSLSTGYYNEQFF
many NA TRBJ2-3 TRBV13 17 TGTGCCAGCAGCTTAGGCCTTCGTAGCGGAACCACAGATACGCAGTATTTT CASSLGLRSGTTDTQYF
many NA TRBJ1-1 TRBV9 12 TGTGCCAGCAGCGTAGGGGTTACTGAAGCTTTCTTT CASSVGVTEAFF
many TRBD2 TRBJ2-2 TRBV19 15 TGTGCCAGTAGTCTCGGGAGGGCCAACACCGGGGAGCTGTTTTTT CASSLGRANTGELFF
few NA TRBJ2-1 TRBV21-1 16 TGTGCCAGCAGCACAGGTAGCGGGAGGTTCTGCAATGAGCAGTTCTTC CASSTGSGRFCNEQFF
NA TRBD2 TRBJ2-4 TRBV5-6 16 TGTGCCAGCAGCTTAACTAGCGGGAGGGCCAAAAACATTCAGTACTTC CASSLTSGRAKNIQYF
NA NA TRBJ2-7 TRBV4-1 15 TGCGCCAGCGGCCAAGGGCGTTCTAGTAACTACGAGCAGTACTTC CASGQGRSSNYEQYF
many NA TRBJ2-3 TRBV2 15 TGTGCCAGCTTCGTCAGGGTCCCGAGCCAATACACGCAGTATTTT CASFVRVPSQYTQYF
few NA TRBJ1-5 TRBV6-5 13 TGTGCCAGCAGTTACACGGTAAATCAGCCCCAGCATTTT CASSYTVNQPQHF
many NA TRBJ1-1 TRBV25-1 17 TGTGCCAGCAGTGAATCGGTCGGCCGAGGGCTGAACACTGAAGCTTTCTTT CASSESVGRGLNTEAFF
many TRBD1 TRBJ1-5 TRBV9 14 TGTGCCAGCAGCGTAGCAGGGGGAGATCAGCCCCAGCATTTT CASSVAGGDQPQHF
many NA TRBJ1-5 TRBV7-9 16 TGTGCCAGCAGCTCCGTCGGGGGCGCGCGCAATCAGCCCCAGCATTTT CASSSVGGARNQPQHF
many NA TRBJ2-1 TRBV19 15 TGTGCCAGTAGTATCGCGGGGTTCTCCTACAATGAGCAGTTCTTC CASSIAGFSYNEQFF
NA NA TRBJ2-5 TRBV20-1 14 TGCAGTGCTAGAGATCCCGACGATCAGGAGACCCAGTACTTC CSARDPDDQETQYF
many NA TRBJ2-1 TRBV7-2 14 TGTGCCAGCAGCCCCTTCCGGGAGTACAATGAGCAGTTCTTC CASSPFREYNEQFF
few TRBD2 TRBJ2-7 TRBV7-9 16 TGTGCCAGCAGCTTAGGTAGGACTAGCGAACCCTACGAGCAGTACTTC CASSLGRTSEPYEQYF
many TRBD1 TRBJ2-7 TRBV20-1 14 TGCAGTGCTCGAACCGGGACAGGATCCTACGAGCAGTACTTC CSARTGTGSYEQYF
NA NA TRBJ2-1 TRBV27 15 TGTGCCAGCAGTTTATCGCTAGCCTCCTACAATGAGCAGTTCTTC CASSLSLASYNEQFF
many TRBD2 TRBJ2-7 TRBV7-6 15 TGTGCCAGCAGTTACGGGACTAGCGTCAGCTACGAGCAGTACTTC CASSYGTSVSYEQYF
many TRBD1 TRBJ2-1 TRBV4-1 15 TGCGCCAGCAGCCATGCCTCTACAGGGGGAAATGAGCAGTTCTTC CASSHASTGGNEQFF
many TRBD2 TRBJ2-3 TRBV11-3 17 TGTGCCAGCAGCCCACTAGCGGTTCTAAAAGGCCCAGATACGCAGTATTTT CASSPLAVLKGPDTQYF
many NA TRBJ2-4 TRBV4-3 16 TGCGCCAGCAGCCAGATAACAGGGAACCTCAAAAACATTCAGTACTTC CASSQITGNLKNIQYF
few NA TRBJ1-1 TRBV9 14 TGTGCCAGCAGCGTAGAGACAGTGAACACTGAAGCTTTCTTT CASSVETVNTEAFF
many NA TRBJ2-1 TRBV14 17 TGTGCCAGCAGCCAATGGCCCGGGAGTTTCCCCTACAATGAGCAGTTCTTC CASSQWPGSFPYNEQFF
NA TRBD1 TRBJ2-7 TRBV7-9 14 TGTGCCAGCAGCCTCCGGGACAGGGAATCTGAGCAGTACTTC CASSLRDRESEQYF
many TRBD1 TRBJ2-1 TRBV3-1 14 TGTGCCAGCAGCCAAACCAGGGACAGGGACGAGCAGTTCTTC CASSQTRDRDEQFF
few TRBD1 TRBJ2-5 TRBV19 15 TGTGCCAGTAGTAGCCGGGACAGGGTCCAAGAGACCCAGTACTTC CASSSRDRVQETQYF